These 12 T cell receptor beta chains were sequenced from one sample in a study of blood T cell repertoires in COVID-19. Repertoires were generated with immunoSEQ multiplex PCR, while TCRdb's copy carries only in-frame clones and drops some. The data hold around 130,000 clones, with more than 80% observed a single time. The sample was peripheral blood. The source is a woman over 75 with acute or convalescent COVID-19.

V and J are TRBV2 and TRBJ1-5; 7 positions agree with TRBD1. The V gene end was trimmed by 7 bases and the J gene end by 5 bases; junction bases not matched to a gene: 8. Germline V gene sequence: CDR1 SNHLY, CDR2 FYNNEI. The CDR3 has 14 amino acids. In DNA, the CDR3 is TGTGCCAGCAAGAGGGACAGCCCAGATCAGCCCCAGCATTTT. Translation: CASKRDSPDQPQHF.

This chain uses TRBV5-4 with TRBJ1-2; 7 bases align to TRBD1. V gave up 2 bases and J gave up 7 bases; unmatched junction bases: 5. Germline V gene lookup returns CDR1 SGHNT and CDR2 YYREEE (reference sequence). This CDR3 spans 13 amino acids. CDR3 in amino acids: CASSFGTGAGYTF. CDR3 sequence (DNA): TGTGCCAGCAGCTTCGGAACAGGGGCTGGCTACACCTTC.

The chain is built from TRBV28 and TRBJ1-3; D perhaps matches TRBD1 (5 bases). The CDR3 has 16 amino acids. Trimming removed 2 bases at V and 2 bases at J, with 13 bases between. In germline, CDR1 is MDHEN, CDR2 SYDVKM. Written as DNA, the CDR3 is TGTGCCAGCAGTTTAAAGGACAATCCGGCTGGAAACACCATATATTTT. Residues: CASSLKDNPAGNTIYF.

This clone was seen more than once but under ten times. The chain employs TRBV4-3 and TRBJ1-1, with D maybe TRBD1 (6 bases). The V end was cut by 7 bases, the J end by 0 bases, with 15 bases between. CDR3 length: 15 amino acids. The germline V gene encodes CDR1 LGHNA and CDR2 YSLEER. In DNA form, the CDR3 reads TGCGCCAGCACTCCAAACTCAGGGGTGAACACTGAAGCTTTCTTT. Protein: CASTPNSGVNTEAFF.

This rearrangement joins TRBV3-1 (or the pseudogene TRBV3-2) to TRBJ1-5, with no clear D. In germline, CDR1 is LGHDT, CDR2 YNNKEL (reference sequence). The CDR3 totals 15 residues. V lost 1 base and J lost 0, with 7 bases in between. The CDR3, as DNA: TGTGCCAGCAGCCAAGGGCACGCTAGCAATCAGCCCCAGCATTTT. Encoded protein: CASSQGHASNQPQHF.

This clone was seen only a few times. The rearrangement links TRBV7-3 to TRBJ1-2, with TRBD1 matching over 10 bases. With V trimmed by 5 bases and J by 5 bases, 5 bases remained unmatched. Germline V lookup: CDR1 SGHTA, CDR2 FQGTGA. The CDR3 length is 14 residues. The CDR3 DNA reads TGTGCCAGCAGCCCTTCGGGACAGGGGTATGGCTACACCTTC. Encoded protein: CASSPSGQGYGYTF.

The sample holds a few counts of this clone. The rearrangement joins TRBV10-1 to TRBJ2-1, with D unresolved. The CDR3 totals 12 residues. V dropped 3 bases and J dropped 8 bases, with 8 bases sitting between them. Germline CDR1 reads WNHNN; CDR2 reads SYGVQD (reference sequence). In DNA, the CDR3 is TGCGCCAGCAGTGATCGTGAGGATGAGCAGTTCTTC. It translates to CASSDREDEQFF.

The rearrangement uses TRBV7-2 and TRBJ2-7, with 8 positions matching TRBD1. Germline loops: CDR1 SGHTA, CDR2 FQGNSA. The CDR3 contains 15 residues. V shed 1 base, J shed 7 bases, and the junction held 9 bases outside the gene matches. CDR3 nucleotide sequence: TGTGCCAGCAGCTTAGAGGCGGGCAGGGGGCGGGAGCAGTACTTC. Its protein is CASSLEAGRGREQYF.

The chain is built from TRBV14 and TRBJ1-4, with D hard to call. V gave up 2 bases and J gave up 3 bases, with 7 bases separating them. CDR3 length: 14 residues. The germline CDR1 and CDR2 sequences are SGHDN and FVKESK. CDR3 bases: TGTGCCAGCAGCCAACTTCTCCCTAATGAAAAACTGTTTTTT. Amino acids: CASSQLLPNEKLFF.

This clone was seen a few times. The V call is TRBV3-1 (or the pseudogene TRBV3-2), the J call TRBJ1-3; D not resolved. V was trimmed by 3 bases and J by 3 bases, leaving 12 bases between them. CDR3 length: 15 amino acids. Germline V lookup: CDR1 LGHDT, CDR2 YNNKEL (reference sequence). The CDR3 DNA reads TGTGCCAGCAGCCACTTATTGAGGGATGGAAACACCATATATTTT. Protein: CASSHLLRDGNTIYF.

The V call is TRBV3-1 (or the pseudogene TRBV3-2), the J call TRBJ1-5; perhaps TRBD1 as D (5 bases). Germline CDR1 and CDR2: LGHDT and YNNKEL (reference sequence). V was pared by 4 bases and J by 6 bases, with 13 bases between. CDR3 length equals 14 residues. CDR3 sequence: CASSLTAGSQPQHF. CDR3 sequence (DNA): TGTGCCAGCAGCCTGACAGCGGGGAGTCAGCCCCAGCATTTT.

V is TRBV6-1 and J is TRBJ1-4; perhaps TRBD1 as D (5 bases). Trimming removed 2 bases from V and 5 bases from J, with 9 bases in between. Per germline, CDR1 MNHNS and CDR2 SASEGT. The CDR3 loop spans 14 amino acids. The CDR3 bases are TGTGCCAGCAGTGAATTGGCAGGGAATGAAAAACTGTTTTTT. Its protein product is CASSELAGNEKLFF.